This is a list of T cell receptor beta chains from one sample in a study of shared clonotypes between healthy human individuals. TCRdb's copy holds only in-frame clones and misses some; the assay was immunoSEQ multiplex PCR. The sample has roughly 850,000 clones, 96% seen once. The specimen was naive CD8+ T cells sorted from blood. The receptor source for this set is a man younger than 45 in good health. Each CDR3 is given with its conserved first and last residue.

v_call	j_call	cdr3_length	cdr3_aa
TRBV29-1	TRBJ1-2	14	CSVEEGQPFYGYTF
TRBV29-1	TRBJ2-5	13	CSVELAGAETQYF
TRBV7-9	TRBJ2-3	16	CASSLGAGLSTDTQYF
TRBV7-9	TRBJ2-7	13	CASSPSLIHEQYF
TRBV23-1	TRBJ2-7	9	CASSQNLYF
TRBV7-6	TRBJ2-7	13	CASSPSLSYEQYF
TRBV27	TRBJ2-5	13	CASSLGRIKTQYF
TRBV6-5	TRBJ1-5	15	CASSYHPGINQPQHF
TRBV21-1	TRBJ1-5	13	CASTFYSNQPQHF
TRBV30	TRBJ1-5	14	CAWSESSSNQPQHF
TRBV11-2	TRBJ2-7	12	CASSWTENEQYF
TRBV30	TRBJ1-1	17	CAWSRTGTGQRDTEAFF
TRBV15	TRBJ1-5	13	CATSRRPNQPQHF
TRBV28	TRBJ2-7	16	CASRPLVLAGGYEQYF
TRBV9	TRBJ2-1	14	CASSERGTGNEQFF
TRBV7-6	TRBJ2-7	14	CASSLLGSSYEQYF
TRBV11-2	TRBJ2-2	19	CASSLFFITASGRIGELFF
TRBV7-2	TRBJ2-5	14	CASSSPTGAETQYF
TRBV13	TRBJ2-7	13	CASSLESGYEQYF
TRBV15	TRBJ2-1	17	CATSSFRTGGSYNEQFF
TRBV29-1	TRBJ2-7	14	CSVEARGRAYEQYF
TRBV9	TRBJ2-1	16	CASSVEGGETHNEQFF
TRBV27	TRBJ2-1	12	CASSLGGGEQFF
TRBV19	TRBJ1-1	13	CASRLGRSTEAFF
TRBV2	TRBJ1-5	14	CASSSGQGIQPQHF
TRBV5-1	TRBJ2-5	17	CASSLAATGGPEETQYF
TRBV6-5	TRBJ1-4	15	CASSYRQGRIEKLFF
TRBV9	TRBJ1-2	10	CASKNYGYTF
TRBV7-8	TRBJ2-1	13	CASSLDPDNEQFF
TRBV28	TRBJ2-7	14	CASSQMGTDYEQYF
TRBV4-1	TRBJ2-3	15	CASSQDQTARDTQYF
TRBV6-6	TRBJ2-6	15	CASSYSRSGANVLTF
TRBV9	TRBJ2-1	16	CASSLRGIQHYNEQFF
TRBV28	TRBJ1-5	14	CASSWTGRYQPQHF
TRBV27	TRBJ2-1	14	CASSLTFGNLRQFF
TRBV7-9	TRBJ2-5	13	CASSSPSKETQYF
TRBV11-2	TRBJ2-7	17	CASSLVTGGRIDYEQYF
TRBV10-3	TRBJ2-7	14	CAISESTVGGEQYF
TRBV7-9	TRBJ2-7	17	CASSSPLGTSGLYEQYF
TRBV5-1	TRBJ1-5	15	CASSSTGEVNQPQHF
TRBV28	TRBJ2-1	16	CASSRGLAGGVNEQFF
TRBV20-1	TRBJ2-1	9	CSARHEQFF
TRBV7-6	TRBJ2-1	13	CASGLAGGNEQFF
TRBV9	TRBJ2-7	14	CASSVGGNRGEQYF
TRBV11-3	TRBJ2-7	13	CASSSGVSYEQYF
TRBV9	TRBJ1-5	14	CASSPGTDNQPQHF
TRBV4-1	TRBJ2-7	15	CASSQATGGFYEQYF
TRBV7-6	TRBJ2-1	14	CASSLAGFVNEQFF
TRBV7-2	TRBJ2-7	14	CASRPGTSGYEQYF
TRBV7-9	TRBJ1-5	14	CASSSQSGDQPQHF
TRBV2	TRBJ2-5	19	CASSEVVGTSPISRETQYF
TRBV1	TRBJ1-5	19	CTSSQRLGQQFYSNQPQHF
TRBV11-3	TRBJ2-1	12	CASSLIADEQFF
TRBV30	TRBJ1-5	15	CAWSVPRGAGWPQHF
TRBV14	TRBJ2-7	13	CASSPEINHEQYF
TRBV19	TRBJ2-7	13	CASSILAGYEQYF
TRBV7-9	TRBJ2-3	14	CASSLDRGGDTQYF
TRBV11-2	TRBJ2-3	12	CASSSNDYTQYF
TRBV9	TRBJ2-7	15	CASSAYPDPSYEQYF
TRBV27	TRBJ2-7	14	CASSLSKDRDEQYF